This record concerns one T cell receptor beta chain sequence. No antigen is known for it. A read error may produce the germline difference seen at one junction end. This sample was included in a study of response to subunit inactivated influenza vaccine. Study outcomes and limitations: Researchers suggested that each seasonal influenza vaccination recruits few new T cells.

TCRdb independently ran MiXCR on the RT-PCR reads; one entry per CDR3 protein. Here the sample spans around 650,000 distinct CDR3 sequences, 15% to 19% being singletons. This CDR3 region has 11 residues. CDR1 and CDR2 (germline): LGHNA, YNFKEQ. This sequence was found in a middle-aged man who received an inactivated influenza vaccine. J is TRBJ2-1 and V is TRBV4-2; no clear D. The sample was PBMCs from blood, taken about 13 days after vaccination. The CDR3 region is CASSQDLRRVF. The CDR3, as DNA: TGTGCCAGCAGCCAAGATCTAAGAAGGGTCTTC.